This is a list of T cell receptor beta chains from one sample in a study of T-cell reconstitution after alpha-beta-depleted transplantation in children. TCRdb analysed the PCR reads with MiXCR anew, one entry per CDR3 protein. The table records 73,000 or so distinct CDR3 sequences, approximately 4.4% of them present only once. The specimen was PBMCs, mostly from graft donor cells, collected 180 days after TCRalphabeta/CD19-depleted stem cell transplant. These receptors were collected from a boy under three years old who had a stem cell transplant for acute myeloid leukemia, so the T cells may come from the graft donor. CDR3s include the opening cysteine and the closing phenylalanine or tryptophan. A D gene is named only where the DNA matches it firmly. A clone size is listed for some rows: how often the clone was seen (once, few, many), or a class if it is expanded.

TRBJ2-7	NA	many	TRBV27	CASSLDPGHIYEQYF	TGTGCCAGCAGTTTAGACCCCGGACACATCTACGAGCAGTACTTC
TRBJ2-5	TRBD2	many	TRBV12-3/TRBV12-4	CASSFGSGGQETQYF	TGTGCCAGCAGTTTTGGTAGCGGGGGACAAGAGACCCAGTACTTC
TRBJ1-2	TRBD1	many	TRBV28	CASSLFPGTAYGYTF	TGTGCCAGCAGTTTATTCCCGGGGACAGCCTATGGCTACACCTTC
TRBJ2-2	NA	many	TRBV11-2	CASSFLGPRELFF	TGTGCCAGCAGCTTTCTCGGCCCCAGAGAGCTGTTTTTT
TRBJ2-6	NA	many	TRBV11-3	CASSVQGLDTGANVLTF	TGTGCCAGCAGCGTACAGGGATTGGACACTGGGGCCAACGTCCTGACTTTC
TRBJ2-1	NA	many	TRBV7-9	CASSLFPLREAYNEQFF	TGTGCCAGCAGCTTATTCCCTTTGCGAGAGGCCTACAATGAGCAGTTCTTC
TRBJ2-1	NA	many	TRBV20-1	CSARARGKRNEQFF	TGCAGTGCTAGAGCTAGGGGAAAACGGAATGAGCAGTTCTTC
TRBJ2-2	TRBD2	many	TRBV28	CASTLPGGLAVTGELFF	TGTGCCAGCACCTTACCTGGAGGACTAGCGGTTACCGGGGAGCTGTTTTTT
TRBJ2-7	NA	NA	TRBV14	CASSPRRGPYEQYF	TGTGCCAGCAGCCCCCGCAGGGGTCCCTACGAGCAGTACTTC
TRBJ2-5	TRBD2	many	TRBV4-3	CASSQGLAEETQYF	TGCGCCAGCAGCCAGGGACTAGCGGAAGAGACCCAGTACTTC
TRBJ2-2	NA	many	TRBV12-3/TRBV12-4	CASRSGTKNTGELFF	TGTGCCAGCAGGAGCGGGACAAAGAACACCGGGGAGCTGTTTTTT
TRBJ1-1	NA	many	TRBV3-1	CASSSRGTEAFF	TGTGCCAGCAGCTCCCGGGGAACTGAAGCTTTCTTT
TRBJ2-1	TRBD1	many	TRBV29-1	CSVAWPFGQGASYNEQFF	TGCAGCGTTGCCTGGCCCTTCGGACAGGGGGCTTCCTACAATGAGCAGTTCTTC
TRBJ1-1	NA	many	TRBV19	CASSSQYRDEAFF	TGTGCCAGTAGTAGCCAATATCGGGATGAAGCTTTCTTT
TRBJ2-1	TRBD1	many	TRBV5-1	CASSLGTGPSGEQFF	TGCGCCAGCAGCCTCGGGACAGGGCCCTCCGGGGAGCAGTTCTTC
TRBJ2-1	NA	few	TRBV6-1	CASSPSGRSYNEQFF	TGTGCCAGCAGCCCCTCAGGGCGATCCTACAATGAGCAGTTCTTC
TRBJ2-2	NA	many	TRBV5-5	CASSFPQILTGELFF	TGTGCCAGCAGCTTTCCGCAAATTTTAACCGGGGAGCTGTTTTTT
TRBJ2-7	NA	many	TRBV6-5	CASSYSSGTAHYEQYF	TGTGCCAGCAGTTACTCGAGCGGGACAGCCCACTACGAGCAGTACTTC
TRBJ1-1	NA	many	TRBV12-3/TRBV12-4	CASSLGTVNTEAFF	TGTGCCAGCAGTTTAGGTACAGTGAACACTGAAGCTTTCTTT
TRBJ2-5	NA	many	TRBV12-3/TRBV12-4	CASSLWGRQETQYF	TGTGCCAGCAGTTTATGGGGGAGACAAGAGACCCAGTACTTC
TRBJ2-3	TRBD2	many	TRBV13	CASSLGGMEGLGSPDTQYF	TGTGCCAGCAGCTTAGGAGGTATGGAGGGACTAGGCAGTCCAGATACGCAGTATTTT
TRBJ2-1	TRBD2	many	TRBV11-2	CASSFGTSEVEQFF	TGTGCCAGCAGCTTCGGGACTAGCGAGGTTGAGCAGTTCTTC
TRBJ2-3	TRBD2	many	TRBV25-1	CASSAPRLAGGTDTQYF	TGTGCCAGCAGTGCCCCCAGACTAGCGGGGGGTACAGATACGCAGTATTTT
TRBJ2-1	TRBD2	many	TRBV6-2/TRBV6-3	CASSYSIGLAGGHSYNEQFF	TGTGCCAGCAGTTACTCGATTGGCCTAGCGGGGGGGCATTCCTACAATGAGCAGTTCTTC
TRBJ1-6	TRBD1	many	TRBV5-1	CASSLEFGTDNSPLHF	TGCGCCAGCAGCTTGGAGTTCGGGACAGACAATTCACCCCTCCACTTT
TRBJ1-2	TRBD1	many	TRBV7-2	CASSFFRASGGTYGYTF	TGTGCCAGCAGCTTCTTTAGGGCATCAGGGGGCACCTATGGCTACACCTTC
TRBJ1-2	NA	many	TRBV6-5	CASSYSTRRGYGYTF	TGTGCCAGCAGTTACTCGACAAGGCGGGGGTATGGCTACACCTTC
TRBJ2-3	NA	many	TRBV11-3	CASSFPGTGTDTQYF	TGTGCCAGCAGCTTCCCGGGTACGGGAACAGATACGCAGTATTTT
TRBJ1-5	NA	many	TRBV19	CASSTDSNQPQHF	TGTGCCAGTAGTACCGATAGCAATCAGCCCCAGCATTTT
TRBJ2-1	NA	many	TRBV3-1	CASSLDHNEQFF	TGTGCCAGCAGCTTGGACCACAATGAGCAGTTCTTC
TRBJ2-2	NA	many	TRBV20-1	CSARDRGAGELFF	TGCAGTGCTAGAGATCGCGGGGCCGGGGAGCTGTTTTTT
TRBJ2-3	NA	few	TRBV7-6	CASSPQGSVTDTQYF	TGTGCCAGCAGCCCTCAGGGGTCCGTCACAGATACGCAGTATTTT
TRBJ2-5	NA	many	TRBV5-1	CASSLGYQETQYF	TGCGCCAGCAGCTTGGGATATCAAGAGACCCAGTACTTC
TRBJ2-1	NA	many	TRBV11-3	CASSLVGNEQFF	TGTGCCAGCAGCTTAGTGGGAAATGAGCAGTTCTTC
TRBJ2-7	NA	many	TRBV7-8	CASSLAYHLDEQYF	TGTGCCAGCAGCTTAGCATACCATCTAGACGAGCAGTACTTC
TRBJ1-5	NA	many	TRBV7-7	CASSLVVAGHSNQPQHF	TGTGCCAGCAGCTTAGTAGTTGCAGGGCATAGCAATCAGCCCCAGCATTTT
TRBJ2-4	NA	many	TRBV28	CASSLQEGAAKNIQYF	TGTGCCAGCAGTTTGCAGGAGGGGGCGGCCAAAAACATTCAGTACTTC
TRBJ2-2	NA	many	TRBV12-3/TRBV12-4	CASSLWAGETLANTGELFF	TGTGCCAGCAGTTTGTGGGCAGGAGAGACACTCGCGAACACCGGGGAGCTGTTTTTT
TRBJ2-2	NA	many	TRBV2	CASSGGLVGPNTGELFF	TGTGCCAGCAGTGGGGGATTGGTGGGACCGAACACCGGGGAGCTGTTTTTT
TRBJ2-2	TRBD2	many	TRBV4-2	CASSPSGGAGTGELFF	TGTGCCAGCAGCCCTAGCGGGGGGGCGGGAACCGGGGAGCTGTTTTTT
TRBJ1-2	NA	many	TRBV6-5	CASSYAGLDGYTF	TGTGCCAGCAGTTACGCAGGGCTAGATGGCTACACCTTC